The rows below give T cell receptor beta chains drawn from one sample of a study of shared clonotypes between healthy human individuals. Method: immunoSEQ multiplex PCR; TCRdb's copy keeps in-frame clones and lacks some. The sample includes about 690,000 clones, around 90% of them seen just once. What was sequenced was memory CD8+ T cells from PBMCs. These receptors came from a man younger than 35 in good health. Some clones in this sample may be carry-over from other donors' samples. CDR3s include the opening cysteine and the closing phenylalanine or tryptophan. Fields, in order: CDR3 protein, CDR3 DNA, V gene, D gene, J gene. The D gene is left open where the match is weak.

cdr3_aa: CASSVGGSYNEQFF
cdr3_nt: TGTGCCAGCAGCGTAGGTGGGTCGTACAATGAGCAGTTCTTC
v_call: TRBV9
d_call: NA
j_call: TRBJ2-1

cdr3_aa: CASSVDRLEDGELFF
cdr3_nt: TGTGCCAGCAGCGTAGATAGACTAGAGGACGGGGAGCTGTTTTTT
v_call: TRBV9
d_call: NA
j_call: TRBJ2-2

cdr3_aa: CASSQGWIGQGANYGYTF
cdr3_nt: TGTGCCAGCAGCCAAGGTTGGATTGGACAGGGGGCAAACTATGGCTACACCTTC
v_call: TRBV14
d_call: TRBD1
j_call: TRBJ1-2

cdr3_aa: CATSRVEGGPSFHEQYF
cdr3_nt: TGTGCCACCAGCAGGGTAGAAGGAGGGCCCTCATTCCACGAGCAGTACTTC
v_call: TRBV15
d_call: NA
j_call: TRBJ2-7

cdr3_aa: CASSTQGGGEKLFF
cdr3_nt: TGTGCCAGCAGCACACAGGGTGGTGGGGAAAAACTGTTTTTT
v_call: TRBV7-9
d_call: NA
j_call: TRBJ1-4

cdr3_aa: CATSKSGHGYNEQFF
cdr3_nt: TGTGCCACCAGCAAAAGCGGCCATGGCTACAATGAGCAGTTCTTC
v_call: TRBV15
d_call: NA
j_call: TRBJ2-1

cdr3_aa: CASRSDWYEQYF
cdr3_nt: TGTGCCAGCAGATCCGACTGGTACGAGCAGTACTTC
v_call: TRBV27
d_call: NA
j_call: TRBJ2-7

cdr3_aa: CSVERPGTAPFSYEQYF
cdr3_nt: TGCAGCGTTGAGAGACCCGGGACAGCTCCTTTCTCCTACGAGCAGTACTTC
v_call: TRBV29-1
d_call: TRBD1
j_call: TRBJ2-7

cdr3_aa: CASSLLPEQETQYF
cdr3_nt: TGTGCCAGCAGCTTACTCCCGGAACAAGAGACCCAGTACTTC
v_call: TRBV7-6
d_call: NA
j_call: TRBJ2-5

cdr3_aa: CASSSYSTDTQYF
cdr3_nt: TGTGCCAGCAGTTCTTACTCGACAGATACGCAGTATTTT
v_call: TRBV6-6
d_call: NA
j_call: TRBJ2-3

cdr3_aa: CASSWDRGLANNEQFF
cdr3_nt: TGTGCCAGCAGTTGGGACAGGGGATTGGCCAACAATGAGCAGTTCTTC
v_call: TRBV28
d_call: TRBD1
j_call: TRBJ2-1

cdr3_aa: CASSLIAGISYEQYF
cdr3_nt: TGTGCCAGCAGTTTGATAGCGGGGATCTCCTACGAGCAGTACTTC
v_call: TRBV27
d_call: TRBD2
j_call: TRBJ2-7

cdr3_aa: CASSVGTGGPFTGEQYF
cdr3_nt: TGTGCCAGCAGCGTCGGGACAGGGGGGCCTTTCACAGGGGAGCAGTACTTC
v_call: TRBV7-3
d_call: TRBD1
j_call: TRBJ2-7

cdr3_aa: CASSHSADTQYF
cdr3_nt: TGCGCCAGCAGCCACTCGGCGGATACGCAGTATTTT
v_call: TRBV4-1
d_call: NA
j_call: TRBJ2-3